The clone carrying this T cell receptor beta chain came up many times. The antigen remains undetermined. This sample is part of a study of T cells after yellow fever vaccination. Study conclusions and caveats: The study noted that FACS-sorted repertoires could contain abundant clonotypes contaminating from the bulk population.

Each CDR3 protein gets one entry after TCRdb re-called the 5' RACE reads with MiXCR. The sample records about 160,000 distinct CDR3 sequences, 6% to 7.5% being singletons. The CDR3 length is 16 residues. V shed 4 bases and J shed 1 base, with 14 bases lying between them. Germline V CDR1 and CDR2: SGHTA, FQGNSA. This rearrangement joins TRBV7-2 to TRBJ1-5; weak D call: TRBD1 (5 bases). The clonotype comes from a young man who received the YFV17D yellow fever vaccine. The input for sequencing was CD4+ T cells sorted from PBMCs, taken 5 days after the first yellow fever vaccination. The CDR3 sequence: CASSSSAGGSNQPQHF. The CDR3 DNA reads TGTGCCAGCAGCTCCTCGGCGGGGGGAAGCAATCAGCCCCAGCATTTT.